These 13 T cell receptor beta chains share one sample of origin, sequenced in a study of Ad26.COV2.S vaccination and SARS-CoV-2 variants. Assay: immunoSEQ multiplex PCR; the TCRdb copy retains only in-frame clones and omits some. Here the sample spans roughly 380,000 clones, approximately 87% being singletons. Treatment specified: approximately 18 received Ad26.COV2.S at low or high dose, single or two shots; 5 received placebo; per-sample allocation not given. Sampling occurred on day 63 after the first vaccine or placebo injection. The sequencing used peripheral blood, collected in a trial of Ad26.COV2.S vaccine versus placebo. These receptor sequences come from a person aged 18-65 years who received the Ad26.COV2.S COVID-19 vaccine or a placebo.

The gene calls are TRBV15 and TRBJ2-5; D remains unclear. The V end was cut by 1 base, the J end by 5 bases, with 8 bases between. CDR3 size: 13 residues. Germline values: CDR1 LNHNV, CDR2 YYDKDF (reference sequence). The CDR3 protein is CATSRVIMETQYF. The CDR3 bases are TGTGCCACCAGCAGAGTGATTATGGAGACCCAGTACTTC.

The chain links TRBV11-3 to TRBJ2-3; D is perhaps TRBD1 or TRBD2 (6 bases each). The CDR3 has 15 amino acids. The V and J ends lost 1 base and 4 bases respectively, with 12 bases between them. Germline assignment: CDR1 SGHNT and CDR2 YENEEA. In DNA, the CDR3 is TGTGCCAGCAGCTTAGGGGGGCGGGGACCAGATACGCAGTATTTT. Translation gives CASSLGGRGPDTQYF. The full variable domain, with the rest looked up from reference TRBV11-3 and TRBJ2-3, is EAGVVQSPRYKIIEKKQPVAFWCNPISGHNTLYWYLQNLGQGPELLIRYENEEAVDDSQLPKDRFSAERLKGVDSTLKIQPAELGDSAVYLCASSLGGRGPDTQYFGPGTRLTVL.

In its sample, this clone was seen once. The CDR3 loop reads CASSTGSGQPQHF. CDR3 bases: TGTGCCAGCAGTACAGGGTCTGGTCAGCCCCAGCATTTT. The V and J genes are TRBV6-2 or TRBV6-3 and TRBJ1-5, with D tentatively TRBD1 (6 bases). CDR1 is MNHEY, CDR2 SVGEGT, per germline. Trimming removed 5 bases at V and 6 bases at J, with 11 bases between. The CDR3 spans 13 residues.

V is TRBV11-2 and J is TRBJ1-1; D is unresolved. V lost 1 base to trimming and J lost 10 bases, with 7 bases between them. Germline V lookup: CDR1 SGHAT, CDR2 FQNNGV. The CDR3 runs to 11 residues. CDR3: CASSLGWAAFF. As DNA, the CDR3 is TGTGCCAGCAGCTTAGGTTGGGCAGCTTTCTTT.

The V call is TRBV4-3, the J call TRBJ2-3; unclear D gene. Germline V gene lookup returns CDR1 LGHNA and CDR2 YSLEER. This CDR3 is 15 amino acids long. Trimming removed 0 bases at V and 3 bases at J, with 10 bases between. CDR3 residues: CASSQEGRATDTQYF. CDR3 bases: TGCGCCAGCAGCCAAGAAGGTCGGGCGACAGATACGCAGTATTTT.

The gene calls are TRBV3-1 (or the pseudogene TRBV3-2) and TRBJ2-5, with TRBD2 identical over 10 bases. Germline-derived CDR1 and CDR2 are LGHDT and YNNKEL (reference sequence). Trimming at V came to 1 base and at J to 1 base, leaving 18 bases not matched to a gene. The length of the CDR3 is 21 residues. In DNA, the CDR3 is TGTGCCAGCAGCCAAGGTATCCTAGCGGGGGTTGAAATAATGGCCCAAGAGACCCAGTACTTC. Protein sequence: CASSQGILAGVEIMAQETQYF.

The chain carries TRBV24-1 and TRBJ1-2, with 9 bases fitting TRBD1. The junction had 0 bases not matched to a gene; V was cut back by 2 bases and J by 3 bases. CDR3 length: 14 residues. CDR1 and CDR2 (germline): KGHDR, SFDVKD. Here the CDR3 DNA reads TGTGCCACCAGTGATTGGGACAGGGACTATGGCTACACCTTC. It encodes CATSDWDRDYGYTF.

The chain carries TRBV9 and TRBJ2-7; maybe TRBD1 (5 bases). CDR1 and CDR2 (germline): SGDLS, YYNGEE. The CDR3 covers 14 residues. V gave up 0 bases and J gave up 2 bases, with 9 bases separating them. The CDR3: CASSVAWGPYEQYF. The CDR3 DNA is TGTGCCAGCAGCGTAGCGTGGGGCCCCTACGAGCAGTACTTC.

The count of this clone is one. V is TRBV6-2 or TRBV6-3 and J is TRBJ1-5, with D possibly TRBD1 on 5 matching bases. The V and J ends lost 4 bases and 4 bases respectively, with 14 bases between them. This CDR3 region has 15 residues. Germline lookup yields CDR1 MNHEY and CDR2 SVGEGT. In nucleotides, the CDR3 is TGTGCCAGCAGTTTAAGACAGAAAGTAAATCAGCCCCAGCATTTT. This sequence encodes CASSLRQKVNQPQHF.

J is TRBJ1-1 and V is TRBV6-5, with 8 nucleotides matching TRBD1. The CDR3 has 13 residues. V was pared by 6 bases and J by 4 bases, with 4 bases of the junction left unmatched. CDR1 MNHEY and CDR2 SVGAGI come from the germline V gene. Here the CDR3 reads CASRLTGGTEAFF. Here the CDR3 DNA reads TGTGCCAGCAGATTAACAGGGGGCACTGAAGCTTTCTTT.

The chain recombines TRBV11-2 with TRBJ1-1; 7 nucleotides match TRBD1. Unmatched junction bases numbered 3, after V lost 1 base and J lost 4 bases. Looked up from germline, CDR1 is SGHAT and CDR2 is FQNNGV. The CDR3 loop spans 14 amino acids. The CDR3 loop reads CASSLGGQTTEAFF. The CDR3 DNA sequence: TGTGCCAGCAGCTTAGGGGGACAGACCACTGAAGCTTTCTTT.

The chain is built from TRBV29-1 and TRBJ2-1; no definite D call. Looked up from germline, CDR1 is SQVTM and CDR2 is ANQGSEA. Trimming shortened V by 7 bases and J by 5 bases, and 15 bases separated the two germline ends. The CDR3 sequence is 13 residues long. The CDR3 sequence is CSATNPGHNEQFF. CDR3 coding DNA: TGCAGCGCCACGAACCCCGGACACAATGAGCAGTTCTTC.

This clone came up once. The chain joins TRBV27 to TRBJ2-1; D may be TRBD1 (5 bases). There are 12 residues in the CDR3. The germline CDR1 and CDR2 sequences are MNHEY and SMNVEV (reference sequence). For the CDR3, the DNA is TGTCCAGACAGTCTGGCCCACAATGAGCAGTTCTTC. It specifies CPDSLAHNEQFF.